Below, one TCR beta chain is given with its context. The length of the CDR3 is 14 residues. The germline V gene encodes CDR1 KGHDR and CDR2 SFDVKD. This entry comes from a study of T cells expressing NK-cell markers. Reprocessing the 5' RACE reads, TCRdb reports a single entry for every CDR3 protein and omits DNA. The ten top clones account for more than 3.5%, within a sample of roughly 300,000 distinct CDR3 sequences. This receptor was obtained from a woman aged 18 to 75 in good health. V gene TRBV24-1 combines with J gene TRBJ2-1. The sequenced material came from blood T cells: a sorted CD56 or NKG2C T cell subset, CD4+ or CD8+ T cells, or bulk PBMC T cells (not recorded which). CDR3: CATSGSPSYNEQFF.